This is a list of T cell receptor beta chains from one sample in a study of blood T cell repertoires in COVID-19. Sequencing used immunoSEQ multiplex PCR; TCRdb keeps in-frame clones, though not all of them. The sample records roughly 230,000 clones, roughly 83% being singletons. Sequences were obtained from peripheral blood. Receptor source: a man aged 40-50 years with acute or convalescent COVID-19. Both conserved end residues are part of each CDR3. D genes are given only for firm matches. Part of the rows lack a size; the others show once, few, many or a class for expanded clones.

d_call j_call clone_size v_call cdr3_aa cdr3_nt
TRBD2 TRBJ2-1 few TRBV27 CASSLSALLAGVGNEQFF TGTGCCAGCAGTTTGTCCGCTTTACTAGCGGGAGTAGGCAATGAGCAGTTCTTC
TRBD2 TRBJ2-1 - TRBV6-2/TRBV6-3 CASSRGTSHEQFF TGTGCCAGCAGTCGCGGGACTAGCCATGAGCAGTTCTTC
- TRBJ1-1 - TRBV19 CASSGPRTANTEAFF TGTGCCAGTAGTGGACCAAGGACAGCGAACACTGAAGCTTTCTTT
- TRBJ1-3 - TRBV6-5 CASRPLSSGNTIYF TGTGCCAGCCGCCCATTGAGCTCTGGAAACACCATATATTTT
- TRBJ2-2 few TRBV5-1 CASSLRDSGNTGELFF TGCGCCAGCAGCCTCCGGGATAGCGGAAACACCGGGGAGCTGTTTTTT
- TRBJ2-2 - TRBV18 CASSQTGTVNTGELFF TGTGCCAGCTCACAAACCGGGACTGTGAACACCGGGGAGCTGTTTTTT
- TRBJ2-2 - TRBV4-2 CASSQDVLGAIDTGELFF TGTGCCAGCAGCCAAGACGTGCTGGGGGCGATTGACACCGGGGAGCTGTTTTTT
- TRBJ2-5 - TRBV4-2 CASSRTPGERGETQYF TGTGCCAGCAGCCGAACACCGGGGGAAAGGGGAGAGACCCAGTACTTC
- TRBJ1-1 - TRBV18 CASSSSRDVNTEAFF TGTGCCAGCTCATCATCCAGGGATGTGAACACTGAAGCTTTCTTT
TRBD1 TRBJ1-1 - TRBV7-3 CASSLTVIRQGRGTEAFF TGTGCCAGCAGCTTAACGGTTATCCGACAGGGCCGGGGCACTGAAGCTTTCTTT
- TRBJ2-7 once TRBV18 CASSPGSSGEQYF TGTGCCAGCTCACCGGGCAGCTCAGGCGAGCAGTACTTC
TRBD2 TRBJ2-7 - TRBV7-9 CASSSTSGSSYEQYF TGTGCCAGCAGCTCGACTAGCGGGAGCTCCTACGAGCAGTACTTC
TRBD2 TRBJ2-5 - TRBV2 CASLREMGETQYF TGTGCCAGCTTGCGGGAGATGGGAGAGACCCAGTACTTC
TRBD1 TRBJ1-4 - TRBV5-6 CASSYRGKDEKLFF TGTGCCAGCAGCTACAGGGGGAAGGATGAAAAACTGTTTTTT
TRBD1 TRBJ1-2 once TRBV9 CASSLTGTGHYGYTF TGTGCCAGCAGCCTCACCGGGACAGGGCACTATGGCTACACCTTC
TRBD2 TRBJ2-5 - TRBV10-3 CAISDWLAGKETQYF TGTGCCATCAGTGATTGGCTAGCGGGAAAAGAGACCCAGTACTTC
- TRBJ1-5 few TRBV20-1 CSASVQMGQPQHF TGCAGTGCTAGTGTACAGATGGGTCAGCCCCAGCATTTT
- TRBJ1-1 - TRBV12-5 CASGPGNTEAFF TGTGCTAGTGGCCCAGGGAACACTGAAGCTTTCTTT
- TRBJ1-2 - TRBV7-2 CASSPESIFGYTF TGTGCCAGCAGCCCGGAGTCCATATTCGGCTACACCTTC
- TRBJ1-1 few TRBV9 CASSARGGISEAFF TGTGCCAGCAGCGCCCGGGGAGGGATTTCTGAAGCTTTCTTT
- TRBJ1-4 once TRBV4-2 CASSHRRTESDEKLFF TGTGCCAGCAGCCACCGCCGGACAGAATCGGATGAAAAACTGTTTTTT
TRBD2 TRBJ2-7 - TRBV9 CASSRTSSYEQYF TGTGCCAGCAGCAGGACTAGCTCCTACGAGCAGTACTTC
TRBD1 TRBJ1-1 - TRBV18 CASSQGQGETEAFF TGTGCCAGCTCACAGGGACAGGGGGAAACTGAAGCTTTCTTT
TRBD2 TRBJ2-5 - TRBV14 CASSQDFREALGETQYF TGTGCCAGCAGCCAAGATTTTCGGGAGGCCTTGGGAGAGACCCAGTACTTC
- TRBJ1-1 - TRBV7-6 CASSWGQANTEAFF TGTGCCAGCAGCTGGGGGCAGGCAAACACTGAAGCTTTCTTT
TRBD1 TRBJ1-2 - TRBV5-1 CASSRGQGAFGYTF TGCGCCAGCAGCAGAGGACAGGGGGCTTTTGGCTACACCTTC
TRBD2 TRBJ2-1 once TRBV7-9 CASSLRLAGNYNEQFF TGTGCCAGCAGCCTCCGACTAGCGGGAAACTACAATGAGCAGTTCTTC
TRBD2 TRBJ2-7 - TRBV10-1 CATGLAKCEQYF TGCGCCACGGGACTAGCTAAATGCGAGCAGTACTTC
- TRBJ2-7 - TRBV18 CASSETSNYEQYF TGTGCCAGCTCTGAGACTAGTAACTACGAGCAGTACTTC
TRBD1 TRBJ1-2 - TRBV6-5 CASSSYPGQGGHGYTF TGTGCCAGCAGTTCATATCCGGGACAGGGGGGCCATGGCTACACCTTC
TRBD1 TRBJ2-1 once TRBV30 CAGDRAYFGLSDNEQFF TGTGCAGGGGACAGGGCTTACTTCGGGCTATCCGACAATGAGCAGTTCTTC
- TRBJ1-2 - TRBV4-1 CASSQGLRDYGYTF TGCGCCAGCAGCCAAGGTCTCAGGGATTATGGCTACACCTTC
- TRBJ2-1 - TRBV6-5 CASRRVEQFF TGTGCCAGCAGGCGGGTCGAGCAGTTCTTC
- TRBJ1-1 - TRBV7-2 CASSAGLATEAFF TGTGCCAGCAGCGCAGGGTTGGCCACTGAAGCTTTCTTT
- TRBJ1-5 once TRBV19 CASSIARDSNQPQHF TGTGCCAGTAGTATAGCCAGGGATAGCAATCAGCCCCAGCATTTT
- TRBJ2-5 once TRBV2 CASSEARQVETQYF TGTGCCAGCAGTGAAGCGAGACAGGTGGAGACCCAGTACTTC
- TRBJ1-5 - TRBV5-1 CASSLVGGNSNQPQHF TGCGCCAGCAGCTTGGTTGGGGGGAATAGCAATCAGCCCCAGCATTTT
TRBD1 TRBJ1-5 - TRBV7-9 CASSLGGQGAFQPQHF TGTGCCAGCAGCTTAGGCGGTCAGGGGGCCTTCCAGCCCCAGCATTTT
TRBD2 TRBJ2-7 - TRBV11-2 CASSSGLAGYEQYF TGTGCCAGCAGCTCGGGACTAGCGGGCTACGAGCAGTACTTC
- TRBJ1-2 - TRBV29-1 CSVGGPSSYGYTF TGCAGCGTTGGGGGCCCCAGTAGCTATGGCTACACCTTC
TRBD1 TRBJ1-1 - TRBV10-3 CAISGQGEAFF TGTGCCATCAGTGGACAGGGTGAAGCTTTCTTT
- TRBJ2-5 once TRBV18 CASYSSQETQYF TGTGCCAGCTATAGCAGCCAAGAGACCCAGTACTTC
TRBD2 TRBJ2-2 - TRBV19 CASSPSRGRDTGELFF TGTGCCAGTAGTCCCTCCCGGGGGAGGGACACCGGGGAGCTGTTTTTT
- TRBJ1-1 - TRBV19 CASSTVSGGTEAFF TGTGCCAGTAGTACTGTCTCCGGGGGCACTGAAGCTTTCTTT
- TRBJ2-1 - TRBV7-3 CASSTTGISYNEQFF TGTGCCAGCAGCACAACCGGGATCTCCTACAATGAGCAGTTCTTC
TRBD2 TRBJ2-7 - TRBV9 CASSVASGSIYEQYF TGTGCCAGCAGCGTAGCTAGCGGGAGTATCTACGAGCAGTACTTC
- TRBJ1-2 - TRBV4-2 CASSQDPGRNYGYTF TGTGCCAGCAGCCAAGATCCAGGCCGGAACTATGGCTACACCTTC
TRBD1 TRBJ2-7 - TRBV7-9 CASSFGTGTGNEQYF TGTGCCAGCAGCTTTGGGACCGGGACAGGGAACGAGCAGTACTTC
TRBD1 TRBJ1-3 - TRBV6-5 CASGQGSAGNTIYF TGTGCCAGCGGACAGGGCAGCGCTGGAAACACCATATATTTT
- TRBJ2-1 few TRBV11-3 CASSLGRGDEQFF TGTGCCAGCAGCTTAGGACGCGGCGATGAGCAGTTCTTC
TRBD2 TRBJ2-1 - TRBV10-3 CAISTSGIYNEQFF TGTGCCATCAGCACTAGCGGGATTTACAATGAGCAGTTCTTC
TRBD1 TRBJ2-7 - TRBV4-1 CASSQADRGHEQYF TGCGCCAGCAGCCAAGCGGACAGGGGGCACGAGCAGTACTTC
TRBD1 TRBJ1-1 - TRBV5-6 CASSLRFAGGISAFF TGTGCCAGCAGCTTGAGGTTTGCAGGGGGTATATCAGCTTTCTTT
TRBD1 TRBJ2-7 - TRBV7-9 CASSARQGLSYEQYF TGTGCCAGCAGCGCCCGACAGGGATTATCCTACGAGCAGTACTTC
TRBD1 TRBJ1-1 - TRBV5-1 CASSLAGQGITEAFF TGCGCCAGCAGCTTGGCTGGACAGGGGATCACTGAAGCTTTCTTT
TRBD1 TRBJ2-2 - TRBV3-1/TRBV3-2 CASSQETGDTGELFF TGTGCCAGCAGCCAGGAGACAGGGGACACCGGGGAGCTGTTTTTT